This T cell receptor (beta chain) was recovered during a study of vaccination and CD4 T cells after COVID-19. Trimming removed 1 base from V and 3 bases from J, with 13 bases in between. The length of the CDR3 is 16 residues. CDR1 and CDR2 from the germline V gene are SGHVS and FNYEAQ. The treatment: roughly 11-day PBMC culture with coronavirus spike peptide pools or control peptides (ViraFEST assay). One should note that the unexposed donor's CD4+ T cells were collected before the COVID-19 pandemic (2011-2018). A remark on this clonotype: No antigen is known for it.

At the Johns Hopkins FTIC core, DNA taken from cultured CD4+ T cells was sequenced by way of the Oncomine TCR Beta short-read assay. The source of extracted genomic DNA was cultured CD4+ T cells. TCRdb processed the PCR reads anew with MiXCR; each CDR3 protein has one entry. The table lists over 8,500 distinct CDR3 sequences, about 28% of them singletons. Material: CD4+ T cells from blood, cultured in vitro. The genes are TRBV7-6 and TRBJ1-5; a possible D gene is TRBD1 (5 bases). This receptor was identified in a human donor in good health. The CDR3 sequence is CASSLGRGVDNQPQHF. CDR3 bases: TGTGCCAGCAGCTTAGGGAGAGGGGTTGACAATCAGCCCCAGCATTTT. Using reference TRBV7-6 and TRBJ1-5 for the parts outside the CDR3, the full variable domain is GAGVSQSPRYKVTKRGQDVALRCDPISGHVSLYWYRQALGQGPEFLTYFNYEAQQDKSGLPNDRFSAERPEGSISTLTIQRTEQRDSAMYRCASSLGRGVDNQPQHFGDGTRLSIL.